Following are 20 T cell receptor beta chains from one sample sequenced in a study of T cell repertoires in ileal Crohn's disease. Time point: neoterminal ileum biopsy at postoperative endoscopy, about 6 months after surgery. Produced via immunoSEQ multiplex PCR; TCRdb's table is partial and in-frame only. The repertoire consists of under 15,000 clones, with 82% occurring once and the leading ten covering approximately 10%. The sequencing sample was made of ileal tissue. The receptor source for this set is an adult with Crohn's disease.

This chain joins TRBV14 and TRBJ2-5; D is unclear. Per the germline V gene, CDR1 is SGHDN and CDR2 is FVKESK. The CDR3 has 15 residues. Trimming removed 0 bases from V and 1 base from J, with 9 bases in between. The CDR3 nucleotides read TGTGCCAGCAGCCAAGACGTAACAGTCCAAGAGACCCAGTACTTC. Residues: CASSQDVTVQETQYF.

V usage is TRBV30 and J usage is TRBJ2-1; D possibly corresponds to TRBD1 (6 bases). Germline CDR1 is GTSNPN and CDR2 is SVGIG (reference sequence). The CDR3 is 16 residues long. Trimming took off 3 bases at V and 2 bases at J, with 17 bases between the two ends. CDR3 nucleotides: TGTGCCTGGAGATGGAAGGGGGTCAGACCCTACAATGAGCAGTTCTTC. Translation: CAWRWKGVRPYNEQFF.

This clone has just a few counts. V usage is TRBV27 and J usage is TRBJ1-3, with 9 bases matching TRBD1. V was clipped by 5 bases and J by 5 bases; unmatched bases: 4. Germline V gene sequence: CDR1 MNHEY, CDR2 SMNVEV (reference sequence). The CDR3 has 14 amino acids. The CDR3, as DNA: TGTGCCAGCAGTGCCGGGACAGGGAGAAACACCATATATTTT. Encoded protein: CASSAGTGRNTIYF.

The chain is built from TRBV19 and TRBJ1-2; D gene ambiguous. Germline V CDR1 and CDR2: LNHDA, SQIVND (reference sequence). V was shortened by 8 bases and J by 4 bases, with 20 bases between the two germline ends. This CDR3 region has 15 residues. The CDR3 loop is CASSSGGQSAYGYTF. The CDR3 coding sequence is TGTGCCAGTTCCTCAGGAGGGCAGTCGGCCTATGGCTACACCTTC.

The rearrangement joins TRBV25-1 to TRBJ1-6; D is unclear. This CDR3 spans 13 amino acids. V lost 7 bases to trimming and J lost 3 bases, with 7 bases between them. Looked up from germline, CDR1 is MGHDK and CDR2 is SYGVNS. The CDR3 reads CASTGYYNSPLHF. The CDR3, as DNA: TGTGCCAGCACAGGCTACTATAATTCACCCCTCCACTTT.

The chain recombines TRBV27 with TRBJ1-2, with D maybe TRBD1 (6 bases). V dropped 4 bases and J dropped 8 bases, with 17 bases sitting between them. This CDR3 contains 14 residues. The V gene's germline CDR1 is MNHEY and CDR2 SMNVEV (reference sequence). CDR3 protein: CASSWTADNSGYTF. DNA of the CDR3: TGTGCCAGCAGTTGGACAGCGGATAACTCAGGCTACACCTTC.

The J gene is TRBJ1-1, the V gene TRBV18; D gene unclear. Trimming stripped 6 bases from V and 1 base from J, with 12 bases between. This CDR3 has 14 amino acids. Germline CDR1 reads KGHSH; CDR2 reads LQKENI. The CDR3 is CASSLPGSNTEAFF. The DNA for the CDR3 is TGTGCCAGCTCTCTCCCGGGATCGAACACTGAAGCTTTCTTT.

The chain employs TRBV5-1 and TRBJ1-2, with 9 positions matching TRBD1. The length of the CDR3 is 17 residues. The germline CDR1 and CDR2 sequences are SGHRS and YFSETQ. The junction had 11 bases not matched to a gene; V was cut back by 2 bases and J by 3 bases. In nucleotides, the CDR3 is TGCGCCAGCAGCTTTGGGGGACAGGGCGGTGGTTACTATGGCTACACCTTC. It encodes CASSFGGQGGGYYGYTF.

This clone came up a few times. As DNA, the CDR3 is TGTGCCAGCAGCGTAGGGCCCGGGACACCACCTGACGAGCAGTACTTC. The encoded protein is CASSVGPGTPPDEQYF. The chain links TRBV9 to TRBJ2-7; D perhaps matches TRBD1 (6 bases). CDR1 is SGDLS and CDR2 is YYNGEE in the germline V gene. V dropped 0 bases and J dropped 5 bases, with 18 bases sitting between them. This CDR3 comprises 16 residues.

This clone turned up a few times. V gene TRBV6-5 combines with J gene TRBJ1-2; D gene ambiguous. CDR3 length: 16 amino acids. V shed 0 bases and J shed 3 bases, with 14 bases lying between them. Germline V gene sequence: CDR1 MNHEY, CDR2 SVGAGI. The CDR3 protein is CASSYSIVQAHYGYTF. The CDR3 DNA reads TGTGCCAGCAGTTACTCGATTGTCCAGGCTCACTATGGCTACACCTTC.

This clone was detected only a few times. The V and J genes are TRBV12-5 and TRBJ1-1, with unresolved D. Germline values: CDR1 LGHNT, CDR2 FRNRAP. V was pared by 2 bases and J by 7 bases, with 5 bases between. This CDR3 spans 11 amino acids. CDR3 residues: CASGLKYEAFF. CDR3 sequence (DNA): TGTGCTAGTGGTTTGAAATATGAAGCTTTCTTT.

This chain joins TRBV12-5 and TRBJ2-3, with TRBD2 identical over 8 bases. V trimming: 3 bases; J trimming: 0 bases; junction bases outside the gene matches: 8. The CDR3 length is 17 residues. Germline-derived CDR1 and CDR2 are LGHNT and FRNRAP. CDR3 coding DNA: TGTGCTAGTGGTTTAGGATTAGCGGGGAAAAGCACAGATACGCAGTATTTT. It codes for CASGLGLAGKSTDTQYF.

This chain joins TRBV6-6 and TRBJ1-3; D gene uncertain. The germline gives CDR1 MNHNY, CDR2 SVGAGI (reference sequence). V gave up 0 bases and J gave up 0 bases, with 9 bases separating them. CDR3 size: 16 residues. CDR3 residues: CASSYSSSFSGNTIYF. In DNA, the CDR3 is TGTGCCAGCAGTTACTCTTCGTCTTTCTCTGGAAACACCATATATTTT.

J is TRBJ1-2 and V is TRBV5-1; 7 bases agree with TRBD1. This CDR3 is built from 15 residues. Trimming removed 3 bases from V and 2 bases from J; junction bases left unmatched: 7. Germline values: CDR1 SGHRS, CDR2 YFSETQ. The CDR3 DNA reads TGCGCCAGCAGCTCTTGGACAGGCCCAAACTATGGCTACACCTTC. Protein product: CASSSWTGPNYGYTF.

CDR3 DNA sequence: TGTGCCAGCAGTTATTATCGGGGGGGCACAGATACGCAGTATTTT. Protein sequence: CASSYYRGGTDTQYF. The rearrangement links TRBV6-9 to TRBJ2-3, with 7 bases identical to TRBD2. Germline V gives CDR1 MNHGY, CDR2 SVAAGI. J was trimmed by 1 base and V by 1 base; bases with no gene match: 2. There are 15 residues in the CDR3.

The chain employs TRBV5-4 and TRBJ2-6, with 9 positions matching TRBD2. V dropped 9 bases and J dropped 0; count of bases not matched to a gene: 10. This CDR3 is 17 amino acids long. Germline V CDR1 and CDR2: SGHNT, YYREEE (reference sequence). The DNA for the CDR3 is TGTGCCACAACACGACTAGCGGAGTTCTCTGGGGCCAACGTCCTGACTTTC. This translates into CATTRLAEFSGANVLTF.

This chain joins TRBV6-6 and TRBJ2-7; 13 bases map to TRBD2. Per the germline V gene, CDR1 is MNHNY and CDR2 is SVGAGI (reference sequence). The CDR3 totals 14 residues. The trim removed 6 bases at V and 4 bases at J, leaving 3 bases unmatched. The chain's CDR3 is CASSGTSGVYEQYF. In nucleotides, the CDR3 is TGTGCCAGCAGCGGGACTAGCGGGGTTTACGAGCAGTACTTC.

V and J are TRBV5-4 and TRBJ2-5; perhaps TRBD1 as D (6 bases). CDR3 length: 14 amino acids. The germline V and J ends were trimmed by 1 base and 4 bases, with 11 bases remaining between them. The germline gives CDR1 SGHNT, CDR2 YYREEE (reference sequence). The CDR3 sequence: CASSLSGRGETQYF. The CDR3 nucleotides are TGTGCCAGCAGCTTGTCAGGCAGGGGAGAGACCCAGTACTTC.

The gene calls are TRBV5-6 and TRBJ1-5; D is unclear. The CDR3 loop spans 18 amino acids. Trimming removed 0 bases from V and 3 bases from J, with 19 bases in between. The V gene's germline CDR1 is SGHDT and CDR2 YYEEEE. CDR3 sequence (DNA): TGTGCCAGCAGCTTGGCCATTAAAGGCGGTCATTACAATCAGCCCCAGCATTTT. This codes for CASSLAIKGGHYNQPQHF.

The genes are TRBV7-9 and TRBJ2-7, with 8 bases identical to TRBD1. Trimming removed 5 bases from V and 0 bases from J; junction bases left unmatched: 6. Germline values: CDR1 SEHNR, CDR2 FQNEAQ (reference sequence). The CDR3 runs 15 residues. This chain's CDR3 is CASSDTGGSSYEQYF. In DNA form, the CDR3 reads TGTGCCAGCAGCGATACAGGGGGTAGCTCCTACGAGCAGTACTTC.